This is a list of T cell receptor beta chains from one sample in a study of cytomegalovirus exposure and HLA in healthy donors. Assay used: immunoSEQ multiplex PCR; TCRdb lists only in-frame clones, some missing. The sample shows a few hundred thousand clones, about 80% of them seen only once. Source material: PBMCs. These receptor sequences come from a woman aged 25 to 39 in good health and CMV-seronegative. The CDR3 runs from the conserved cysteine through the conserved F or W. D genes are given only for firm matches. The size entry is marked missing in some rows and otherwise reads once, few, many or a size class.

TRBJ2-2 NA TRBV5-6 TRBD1 CASSKGTGVRNTGELFF TGTGCCAGCAGCAAAGGGACAGGGGTTAGGAACACCGGGGAGCTGTTTTTT
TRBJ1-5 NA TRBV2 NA CASSEIGVNQPQHF TGTGCCAGCAGTGAAATCGGGGTCAATCAGCCCCAGCATTTT
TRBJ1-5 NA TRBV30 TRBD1 CAWSVSRTGFGSNQPQHF TGTGCCTGGAGTGTATCCCGGACAGGGTTTGGTAGCAATCAGCCCCAGCATTTT
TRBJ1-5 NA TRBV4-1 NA CASSADRFLQPQHF TGCGCCAGCAGCGCCGACAGGTTTCTTCAGCCCCAGCATTTT
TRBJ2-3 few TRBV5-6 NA CASSFKGGGTDTQYF TGTGCCAGCAGCTTTAAGGGCGGGGGCACAGATACGCAGTATTTT
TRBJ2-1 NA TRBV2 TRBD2 CASSEILAGGEQFF TGTGCCAGCAGTGAAATTCTAGCGGGGGGTGAGCAGTTCTTC
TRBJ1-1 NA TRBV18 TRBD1 CASSQGQRNTEAFF TGTGCCAGCTCCCAGGGACAGAGAAACACTGAAGCTTTCTTT
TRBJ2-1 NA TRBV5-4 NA CASSLQADYNEQFF TGTGCCAGCAGCTTGCAGGCAGACTACAATGAGCAGTTCTTC
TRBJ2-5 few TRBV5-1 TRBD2 CASSFFSSGEETQYF TGCGCCAGCAGCTTTTTTTCTAGCGGGGAAGAGACCCAGTACTTC
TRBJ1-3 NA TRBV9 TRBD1 CASSPRTGDSGNTIYF TGTGCCAGCAGCCCGAGAACAGGGGACTCAGGAAACACCATATATTTT
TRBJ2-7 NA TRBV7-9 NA CASSFHYEQYF TGTGCCAGCAGCTTCCACTACGAGCAGTACTTC
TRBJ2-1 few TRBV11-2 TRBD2 CASSLVATSGRDEQFF TGTGCCAGCAGCTTAGTTGCGACTAGCGGGAGGGATGAGCAGTTCTTC
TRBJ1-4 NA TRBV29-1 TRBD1 CSGGGMGEKLFF TGCAGCGGAGGGGGCATGGGAGAAAAACTGTTTTTT
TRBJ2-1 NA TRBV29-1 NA CSPWKGQEAYNEQFF TGCAGCCCGTGGAAGGGGCAGGAAGCCTACAATGAGCAGTTCTTC
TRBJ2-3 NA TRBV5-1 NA CASSPGFTDTQYF TGCGCCAGCAGTCCGGGGTTCACAGATACGCAGTATTTT
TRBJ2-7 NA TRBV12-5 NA CASGLDYLYEQYF TGTGCTAGTGGTTTGGATTATTTATACGAGCAGTACTTC
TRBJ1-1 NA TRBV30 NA CAWSFGEAFF TGTGCCTGGAGTTTCGGTGAAGCTTTCTTT
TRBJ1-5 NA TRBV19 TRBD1 CASSMRQGHQPQHF TGTGCCAGTAGTATGCGACAGGGTCACCAGCCCCAGCATTTT
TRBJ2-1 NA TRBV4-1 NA CASSQVPYFYNEQFF TGCGCCAGCAGCCAAGTCCCTTACTTCTACAATGAGCAGTTCTTC
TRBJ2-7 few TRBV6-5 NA CASSGRGYEQYF TGTGCCAGCAGCGGACGGGGCTACGAGCAGTACTTC
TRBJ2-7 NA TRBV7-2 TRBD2 CASSLLAGVKQYF TGTGCCAGCAGCTTACTAGCGGGAGTCAAGCAGTACTTC
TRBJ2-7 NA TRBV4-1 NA CASSQGQGVGEQYF TGCGCCAGCAGCCAGGGACAAGGGGTCGGGGAGCAGTACTTC
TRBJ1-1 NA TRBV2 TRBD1 CASSDSDRAAEAFF TGTGCCAGCAGTGATTCGGACAGGGCGGCTGAAGCTTTCTTT
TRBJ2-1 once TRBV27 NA CASSGLAENHNEQFF TGTGCCAGCAGTGGATTAGCGGAGAACCACAATGAGCAGTTCTTC
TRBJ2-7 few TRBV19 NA CASSSVSYEQYF TGTGCCAGTAGCTCCGTGTCCTACGAGCAGTACTTC
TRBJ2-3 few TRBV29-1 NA CSVEGVTDTQYF TGCAGCGTTGAGGGAGTCACAGATACGCAGTATTTT
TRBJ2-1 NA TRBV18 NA CASSPSNPYGSWNEQFF TGTGCCAGCTCACCTTCCAATCCATACGGGTCTTGGAATGAGCAGTTCTTC
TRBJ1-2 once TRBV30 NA CAWSLGQGSYTF TGTGCCTGGAGTCTTGGGCAGGGAAGCTACACCTTC
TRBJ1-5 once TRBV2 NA CASGRGERGNQPQHF TGTGCCAGCGGTCGGGGGGAGAGGGGGAATCAGCCCCAGCATTTT
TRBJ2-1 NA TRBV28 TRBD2 CASVAGGYNEQFF TGTGCCAGCGTAGCGGGGGGCTACAATGAGCAGTTCTTC
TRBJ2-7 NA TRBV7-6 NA CASSLVPRSPSGYEQYF TGTGCCAGCAGCTTAGTCCCACGGTCGCCGAGCGGCTACGAGCAGTACTTC
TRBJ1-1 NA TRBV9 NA CASSVDGRVNTEAFF TGTGCCAGCAGCGTAGATGGGCGGGTGAACACTGAAGCTTTCTTT
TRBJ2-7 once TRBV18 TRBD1 CASSPANEGQGTHF TGTGCCAGCTCGCCCGCAAATGAGGGACAGGGGACGCACTTC
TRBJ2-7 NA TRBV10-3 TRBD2 CAISVGLAAYEQYF TGTGCCATCAGTGTCGGACTAGCGGCCTACGAGCAGTACTTC
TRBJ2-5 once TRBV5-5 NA CASSPNRQGEETQYF TGTGCCAGCAGCCCTAACCGACAAGGCGAAGAGACCCAGTACTTC
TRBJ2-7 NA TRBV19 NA CASSIEGATYEQYF TGTGCCAGTAGTATCGAAGGGGCTACCTACGAGCAGTACTTC
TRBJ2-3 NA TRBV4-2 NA CASSQDSTGATGDTQYF TGTGCCAGCAGCCAAGATTCAACGGGAGCCACGGGGGATACGCAGTATTTT
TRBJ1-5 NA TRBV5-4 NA CASSRIPQRTYSNQPQHF TGTGCCAGCAGCCGCATACCACAGAGGACATATAGCAATCAGCCCCAGCATTTT
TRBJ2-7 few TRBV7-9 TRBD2 CASRPDSWGAGGWYEQYF TGTGCCAGCAGACCGGACTCCTGGGGAGCGGGAGGGTGGTACGAGCAGTACTTC
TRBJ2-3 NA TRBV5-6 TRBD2 CASSLGLAGGRADTQYF TGTGCCAGCAGCTTAGGTCTAGCGGGAGGGCGGGCAGATACGCAGTATTTT
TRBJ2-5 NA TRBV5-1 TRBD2 CASSSNRLAGVLETQYF TGCGCCAGCAGCTCTAACCGACTAGCGGGAGTTTTAGAGACCCAGTACTTC
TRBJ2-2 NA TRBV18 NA CASSPLGSGGELFF TGTGCCAGCTCACCACTCGGGTCGGGCGGGGAGCTGTTTTTT
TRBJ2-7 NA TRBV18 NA CASSPSGSGYEQYF TGTGCCAGCTCACCGTCCGGGAGTGGTTACGAGCAGTACTTC
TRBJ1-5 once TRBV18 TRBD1 CASSPLDRGSNQPQHF TGTGCCAGCTCACCCCTCGACAGGGGGAGCAATCAGCCCCAGCATTTT
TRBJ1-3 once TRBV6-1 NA CASSEGQARNTIYF TGTGCCAGCAGTGAGGGGCAGGCCAGAAACACCATATATTTT
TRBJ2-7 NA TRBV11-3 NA CASSPPAASRHEQYF TGTGCCAGCAGCCCTCCGGCGGCTAGTCGACACGAGCAGTACTTC
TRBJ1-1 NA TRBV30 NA CAWGMNREITEAFF TGTGCCTGGGGGATGAACAGGGAGATCACTGAAGCTTTCTTT
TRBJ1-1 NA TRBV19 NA CASSIDRWNTEAFF TGTGCCAGTAGTATAGATAGATGGAACACTGAAGCTTTCTTT
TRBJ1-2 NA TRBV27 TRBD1 CASSLVGTDYGYTF TGTGCCAGCAGTTTGGTGGGGACAGACTATGGCTACACCTTC
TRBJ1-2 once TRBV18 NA CASSTPGYGYPF TGTGCCAGCTCAACGCCAGGCTATGGCTACCCCTTC
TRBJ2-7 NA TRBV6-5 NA CASSEILGQREQYF TGTGCCAGCAGTGAAATTTTGGGGCAGCGCGAGCAGTACTTC
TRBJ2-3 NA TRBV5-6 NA CASSILLDTQYF TGTGCCAGCAGCATTCTTTTGGATACGCAGTATTTT
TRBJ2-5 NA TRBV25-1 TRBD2 CASSDGLAGGQETQYF TGTGCCAGCAGTGACGGACTAGCGGGGGGCCAAGAGACCCAGTACTTC
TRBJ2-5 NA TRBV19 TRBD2 CASSTILAGVETQYF TGTGCCAGTAGTACAATCCTAGCGGGGGTAGAGACCCAGTACTTC
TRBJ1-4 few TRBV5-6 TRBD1 CASSLVGTGKEKLFF TGTGCCAGCAGCTTGGTCGGGACAGGGAAGGAAAAACTGTTTTTT
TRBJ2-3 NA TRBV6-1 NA CASSEVRTQYF TGTGCCAGCAGTGAAGTCCGGACGCAGTATTTT